The rows below give T cell receptor beta chains drawn from one sample of a study of T cell repertoires in cytomegalovirus infection. For these TCRs, the target antigens are not known. TCRdb reprocessed the reads via MiXCR and lists one record per CDR3 protein. This sample has hundreds of thousands of distinct CDR3 sequences, with 25% to 35% found just once. The sequencing used cultured PBMCs, collected from culture after CMV antigen stimulation. These receptors were collected from a human donor in good health (CMV status not recorded). Some clones in this sample may be carry-over from other donors' samples. Both conserved end residues are part of each CDR3. Fields, in order: D gene, V gene, CDR3 protein. D genes are given only for firm matches.

TRBD2 | TRBV28 | CASILGGSYNEQFF
NA | TRBV7-2 | CASSSGAGINYGYTF
TRBD2 | TRBV7-9 | CASSHHLAGGYNEQFF
NA | TRBV9 | CASSALTATQYF
NA | TRBV6-4 | CASSDSGLARNEQFF
NA | TRBV10-3 | CAISELRDEQFF
NA | TRBV19 | CASSLGPTNTEAFF
NA | TRBV28 | CASSLARVAGELFF
TRBD2 | TRBV28 | CASSSPTSGRGGTQYF
NA | TRBV19 | CASSSVSDLEGNTIYF
NA | TRBV7-9 | CASSLFWRDLCNEQFF
NA | TRBV7-4 | CATMTGAQNTEAFF
TRBD2 | TRBV6-1 | CASSPQGREGNEQFF
TRBD2 | TRBV20-1 | CSARGGSSYNEQFF
TRBD2 | TRBV19 | CATLGERERYYEQYF
TRBD1 | TRBV28 | CASRSHRDSATGELFF
TRBD2 | TRBV19 | CASSFPREALLYEQFF
NA | TRBV29-1 | CSVGGGAAFF
TRBD1 | TRBV29-1 | CSVDQQGARTGELFF
TRBD1 | TRBV19 | CASTAGGSTGADTGELFF
NA | TRBV7-2 | CASSLQAGEFYGYTF
TRBD2 | TRBV20-1 | CSATLAGGPGELFF
NA | TRBV7-2 | CASSLAATGRNQPQHF
TRBD2 | TRBV12-3/TRBV12-4 | CASSKAGGPADTQYF
NA | TRBV6-5 | CASSYGGSGNTIYF
NA | TRBV28 | CASIRSGERYNEQFF
TRBD2 | TRBV18 | CASSPPEWKREMENEQFF
TRBD2 | TRBV18 | CASSPYDSGGAGANVLTF
TRBD1 | TRBV11-2 | CASSLLPDRGETQYF
TRBD2 | TRBV12-3/TRBV12-4 | CASSLSGTSVYEQFF
TRBD1 | TRBV14 | CASSQLDRAYNEQFF
NA | TRBV7-9 | CASSLAVDSNYGYTF
NA | TRBV7-6 | CASSPVLTADTQYF
TRBD2 | TRBV7-6 | CASSLVVREAGETQYF
NA | TRBV7-2 | CASRTGPQSRETQYF
NA | TRBV25-1 | CASMRDGEAFF
NA | TRBV25-1 | CASSARTVDTQYF
NA | TRBV2 | CASSGGLWNTEAFF
NA | TRBV4-2 | CASSQAFRAGGNQPQHF
NA | TRBV5-1 | CASSLLPRGGTDTQYF
TRBD2 | TRBV6-1 | CASTPTRAGGGETQYF
NA | TRBV7-6 | CASSRGLNSNQPQHF